One sample yielded the 2 T cell receptor beta chains listed below, sequenced in a study of memory CD4+ T cells and cytomegalovirus serostatus. Assay used: immunoSEQ multiplex PCR; TCRdb lists only in-frame clones, some missing. Altogether about 26,000 clones are present, 75% to 85% being singletons, with the ten largest covering approximately 0.7%. The sort gate was single viable CD3+CD4+CD8-CD45RO+ cells for memory CD4+ T cells. Sequencing was carried out using memory CD4+ T cells from blood. These receptor sequences come from an adult in good health and CMV-seronegative.

The gene calls are TRBV11-2 and TRBJ2-2, with D perhaps matching TRBD1 (5 bases). The CDR3 is 15 amino acids. CDR1 is SGHAT and CDR2 is FQNNGV in the germline V gene. The V end was cut by 6 bases, the J end by 1 base, with 12 bases between. CDR3 bases: TGTGCCAGCAGTTTCAAGCAGGGGAACACCGGGGAGCTGTTTTTT. It translates to CASSFKQGNTGELFF.

This clone was detected once. The J gene is TRBJ2-7, the V gene TRBV6-1; D unresolved. CDR3 length: 13 residues. V was pared by 5 bases and J by 2 bases, with 10 bases between. Germline-derived CDR1 and CDR2 are MNHNS and SASEGT. CDR3 protein: CASSRGTTYEQYF. The CDR3 DNA is TGTGCCAGCAGTCGTGGTACCACCTACGAGCAGTACTTC.